The TCR beta chain under discussion was sequenced for a study of T cells in Graves' hyperthyroidism and ophthalmopathy. Note on this clonotype: Possible read error: a much larger clone is one base away. Since the CDR3 does not end with the conserved phenylalanine or tryptophan, this likely comes from a read error.

The CDR3 covers 13 residues. Germline assignment: CDR1 MNHEY and CDR2 SMNVEV (reference sequence). Deletions cut 5 bases from V and 4 bases from J, with 11 bases between. Amplification targeted TCR beta CDR3 regions from RNA transcripts. TCR CDR3 underwent first-round RT-PCR with the HTBI primer set. MiXCR was run by TCRdb on the multiplex PCR reads, yielding one entry per CDR3 protein. This sample carries about 320,000 distinct CDR3 sequences, approximately 16% of them seen once, and the ten largest clones take approximately 33%. The chain links TRBV27 to TRBJ2-5; D is unclear. The source is a man aged 30 to 45 with Graves' hyperthyroidism. Material: blood. As DNA, the CDR3 is TGTGCCAGCAGTAGGGATCCGGGAGAGACCCAGTACCTC. Translation gives CASSRDPGETQYL.